This T cell receptor (beta chain) was recorded in a study of blood T cell repertoires in COVID-19. Study overall: Sample material is recorded as cDNA or gDNA derived from T cells, B-cell-depleted T cells, or PBMCs.

Sequenced by immunoSEQ multiplex PCR; TCRdb stores in-frame clones only, minus some. The sample holds some 250,000 clones, approximately 88% seen once. V shed 7 bases and J shed 3 bases, with 19 bases lying between them. Germline values: CDR1 SGHNT, CDR2 YYREEE (reference sequence). The CDR3 is 15 residues long. The sequence was obtained from a human donor in a cohort sampled during active COVID-19. V usage is TRBV5-4 and J usage is TRBJ1-2, with D perhaps matching TRBD1 (5 bases). Source material: peripheral blood. CDR3 in DNA: TGTGCCAGCTTTCTTGAAAGGGGCCTATACTATGGCTACACCTTC. Translation: CASFLERGLYYGYTF.